This TCR beta chain was sequenced in a study of blood T cell repertoires in COVID-19. In the study overall: Collection of acute and convalescent COVID-19 samples took place in the United States, Italy and Spain. T cells, B-cell-depleted T cells, or PBMCs supplied cDNA or gDNA.

Authors' processing steps: Reference gene primers were amplified, and this amplification served to estimate nucleated cell counts. Only in-frame clones appear in the TCRdb table, and some are missing; sequencing was by immunoSEQ multiplex PCR. V and J calls plus clone size are reproduced from that table; the DNA served to infer D and trimming. The sample carries a few hundred thousand clones, about 88% recorded once. The germline V and J ends were trimmed by 4 bases and 10 bases, with 14 bases remaining between them. The germline gives CDR1 SGHRS, CDR2 YFSETQ. This CDR3 contains 13 residues. The specimen sequenced was peripheral blood. V usage is TRBV5-1 and J usage is TRBJ1-4, with D unclear. This TCR came from a man aged 55 to 69 with acute or convalescent COVID-19. CDR3 residues: CASSPEGVGKLFF. For the CDR3, the DNA is TGCGCCAGCAGCCCCGAGGGAGTGGGAAAACTGTTTTTT.